This T cell receptor (beta chain) was observed in a study of a mutant IDH1 vaccine in newly diagnosed glioma. Time point reported: week 35, safety follow-up. Vaccinated patients received 300 ug of mutant IDH1 20-mer peptide per dose, with topical imiquimod. Sequencing was performed with immunoSEQ multiplex PCR; in TCRdb, only in-frame clones are kept and a portion is missing. The data hold tens of thousands of clones, with 76% observed a single time. The V segment lost 1 base and the J segment 4 bases; nucleotides outside the gene matches: 5. The CDR3 runs 15 residues. CDR1 KGHSH and CDR2 LQKENI come from the germline V gene. A note on this clone: The antigen is undetermined.

The chain uses TRBV18 and TRBJ2-5, with TRBD1 identical over 8 bases. The sequencing here drew on PBMCs, taken from a glioma patient whose treatment included an IDH1 peptide vaccine. This sequence originates from a man between 40 and 49 years old with glioma. The CDR3 DNA reads as TGTGCCAGCTCACCACGAATGGACAGGGCAGAGACCCAGTACTTC. It codes for CASSPRMDRAETQYF.